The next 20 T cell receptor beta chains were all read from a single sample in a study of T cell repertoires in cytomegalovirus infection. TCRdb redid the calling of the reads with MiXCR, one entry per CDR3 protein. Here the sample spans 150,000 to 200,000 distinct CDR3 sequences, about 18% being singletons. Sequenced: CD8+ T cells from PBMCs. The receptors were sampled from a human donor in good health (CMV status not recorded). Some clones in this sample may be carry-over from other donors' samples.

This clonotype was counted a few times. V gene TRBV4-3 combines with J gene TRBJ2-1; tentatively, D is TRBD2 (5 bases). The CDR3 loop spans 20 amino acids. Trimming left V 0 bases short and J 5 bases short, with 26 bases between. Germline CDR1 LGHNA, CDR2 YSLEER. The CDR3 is CASSQETRAASRILNNEQFF. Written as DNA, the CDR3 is TGCGCCAGCAGCCAAGAAACCCGAGCGGCGTCTAGAATTCTAAACAATGAGCAGTTCTTC.

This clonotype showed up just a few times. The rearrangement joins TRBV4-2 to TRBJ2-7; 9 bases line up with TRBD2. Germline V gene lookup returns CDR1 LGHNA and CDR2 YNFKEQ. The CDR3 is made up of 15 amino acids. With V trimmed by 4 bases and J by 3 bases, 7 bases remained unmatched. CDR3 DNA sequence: TGTGCCAGCAGCCCCGTGACTAGCGGCCTCTACGAGCAGTACTTC. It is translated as CASSPVTSGLYEQYF.

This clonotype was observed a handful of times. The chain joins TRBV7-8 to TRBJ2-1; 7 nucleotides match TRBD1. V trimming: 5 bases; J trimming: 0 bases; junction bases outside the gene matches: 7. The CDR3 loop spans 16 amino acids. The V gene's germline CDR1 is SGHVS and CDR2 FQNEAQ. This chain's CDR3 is CASSILTGSSYNEQFF. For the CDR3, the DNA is TGTGCCAGCAGCATACTGACAGGGAGCTCCTACAATGAGCAGTTCTTC.

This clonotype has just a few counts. CDR3 loop: CASSLRQGVDEQFF. As DNA, the CDR3 is TGCGCCAGCAGCCTACGACAGGGAGTCGATGAGCAGTTCTTC. V gene TRBV4-1 combines with J gene TRBJ2-1; 7 bases align to TRBD1. CDR3 length: 14 residues. V lost 4 bases and J lost 8; bases outside the gene matches: 8. The germline V gene encodes CDR1 MGHRA and CDR2 YSYEKL.

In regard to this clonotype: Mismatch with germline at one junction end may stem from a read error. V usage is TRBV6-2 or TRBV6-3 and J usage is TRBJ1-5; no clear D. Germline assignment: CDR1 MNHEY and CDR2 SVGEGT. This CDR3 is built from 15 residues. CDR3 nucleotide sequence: TGTGCCAGCACTTACGGAGTGGCCCGGGTAGAGCCCCAGCATTTT. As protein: CASTYGVARVEPQHF.

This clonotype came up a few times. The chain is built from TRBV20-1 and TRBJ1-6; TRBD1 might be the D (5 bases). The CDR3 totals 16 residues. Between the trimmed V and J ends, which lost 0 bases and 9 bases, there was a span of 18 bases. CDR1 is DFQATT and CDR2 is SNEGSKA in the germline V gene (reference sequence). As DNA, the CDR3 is TGCAGTGCTAGAGATAAAAGGGGCGAAAGGGGTTCACCCCTCCACTTT. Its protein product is CSARDKRGERGSPLHF.

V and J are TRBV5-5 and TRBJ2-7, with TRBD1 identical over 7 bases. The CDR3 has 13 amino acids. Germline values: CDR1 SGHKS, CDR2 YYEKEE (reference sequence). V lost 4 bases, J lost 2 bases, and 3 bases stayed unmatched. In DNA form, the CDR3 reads TGTGCCAGCAGCCTACAGGGGACCTACGAGCAGTACTTC. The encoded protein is CASSLQGTYEQYF.

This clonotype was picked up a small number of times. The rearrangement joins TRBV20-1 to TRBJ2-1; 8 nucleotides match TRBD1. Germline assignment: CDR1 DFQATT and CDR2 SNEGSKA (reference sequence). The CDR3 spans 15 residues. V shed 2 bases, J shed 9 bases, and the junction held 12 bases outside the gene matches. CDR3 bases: TGCAGTGCTAGAACCTCGGACAGGGTGGGCGGTGAGCAGTTCTTC. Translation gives CSARTSDRVGGEQFF.

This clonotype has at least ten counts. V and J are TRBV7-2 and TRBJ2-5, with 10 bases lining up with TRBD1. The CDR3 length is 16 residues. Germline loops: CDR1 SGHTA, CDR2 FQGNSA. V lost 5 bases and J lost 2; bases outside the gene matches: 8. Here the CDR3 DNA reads TGTGCCAGCAGCACCTGGGACAGGGGAGTACAAGAGACCCAGTACTTC. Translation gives CASSTWDRGVQETQYF.

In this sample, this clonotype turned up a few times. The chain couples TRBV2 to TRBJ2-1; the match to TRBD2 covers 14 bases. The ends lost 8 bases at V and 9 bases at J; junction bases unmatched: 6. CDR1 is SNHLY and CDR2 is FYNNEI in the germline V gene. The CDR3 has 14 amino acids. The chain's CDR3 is CASVGTSGGREQFF. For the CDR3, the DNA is TGTGCCAGCGTCGGGACTAGCGGGGGTCGTGAGCAGTTCTTC.

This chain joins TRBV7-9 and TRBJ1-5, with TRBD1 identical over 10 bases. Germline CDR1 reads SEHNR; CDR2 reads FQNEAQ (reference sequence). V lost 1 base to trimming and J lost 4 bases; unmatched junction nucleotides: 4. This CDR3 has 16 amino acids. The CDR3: CASSLVGQGGNQPQHF. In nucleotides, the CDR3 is TGTGCCAGCAGCTTAGTAGGACAGGGGGGGAATCAGCCCCAGCATTTT.

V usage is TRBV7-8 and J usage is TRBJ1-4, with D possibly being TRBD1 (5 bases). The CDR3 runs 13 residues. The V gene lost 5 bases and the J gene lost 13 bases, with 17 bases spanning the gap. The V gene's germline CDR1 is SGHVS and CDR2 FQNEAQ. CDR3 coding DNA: TGTGCCAGCAGCGAGGGACTGGGGGGAATACTGTTTTTT. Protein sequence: CASSEGLGGILFF. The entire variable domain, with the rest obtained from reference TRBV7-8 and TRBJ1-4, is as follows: GAGVSQSPRYKVAKRGQDVALRCDPISGHVSLFWYQQALGQGPEFLTYFQNEAQLDKSGLPSDRFFAERPEGSVSTLKIQRTQQEDSAVYLCASSEGLGGILFFGSGTQLSVL.

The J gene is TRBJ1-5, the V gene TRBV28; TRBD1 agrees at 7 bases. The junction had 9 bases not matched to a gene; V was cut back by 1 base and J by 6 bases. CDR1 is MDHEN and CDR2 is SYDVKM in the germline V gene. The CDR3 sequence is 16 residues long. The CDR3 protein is CASSLLAGGMFQPQHF. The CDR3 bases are TGTGCCAGCAGTTTATTGGCAGGGGGAATGTTTCAGCCCCAGCATTTT.

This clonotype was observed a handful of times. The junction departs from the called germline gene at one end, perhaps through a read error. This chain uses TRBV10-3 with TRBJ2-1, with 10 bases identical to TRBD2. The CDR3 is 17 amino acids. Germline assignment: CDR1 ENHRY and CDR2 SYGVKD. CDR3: CATSESLASGGYNEQFF. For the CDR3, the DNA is TGTGCCACCAGTGAGTCTCTTGCTAGCGGGGGCTACAATGAGCAGTTCTTC.

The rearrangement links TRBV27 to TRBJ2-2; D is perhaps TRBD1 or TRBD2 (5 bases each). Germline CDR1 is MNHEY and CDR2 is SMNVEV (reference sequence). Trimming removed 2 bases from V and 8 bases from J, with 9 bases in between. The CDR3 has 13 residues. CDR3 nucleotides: TGTGCCAGCAGTTTAGAGGGGTTAGGGGAGCTGTTTTTT. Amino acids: CASSLEGLGELFF.

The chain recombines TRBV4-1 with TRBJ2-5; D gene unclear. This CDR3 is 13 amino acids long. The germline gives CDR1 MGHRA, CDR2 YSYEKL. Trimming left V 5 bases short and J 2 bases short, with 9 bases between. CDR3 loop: CASSARKQETQYF. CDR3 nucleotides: TGCGCCAGCAGCGCCCGAAAACAAGAGACCCAGTACTTC.

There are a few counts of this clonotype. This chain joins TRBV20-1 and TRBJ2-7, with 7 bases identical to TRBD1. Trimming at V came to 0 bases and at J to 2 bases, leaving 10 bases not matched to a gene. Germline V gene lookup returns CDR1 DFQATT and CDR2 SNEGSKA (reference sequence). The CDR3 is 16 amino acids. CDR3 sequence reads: CSARDKGAGRTYEQYF. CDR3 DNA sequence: TGCAGTGCTAGAGATAAGGGGGCAGGACGAACCTACGAGCAGTACTTC.

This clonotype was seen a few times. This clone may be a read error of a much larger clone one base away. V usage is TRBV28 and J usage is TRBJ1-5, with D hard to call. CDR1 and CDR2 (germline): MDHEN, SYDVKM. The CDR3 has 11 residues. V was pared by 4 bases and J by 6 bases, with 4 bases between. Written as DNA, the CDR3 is TGTGCCAGCAGTTGGGGTCAGCCCCAGCATTTT. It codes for CASSWGQPQHF.

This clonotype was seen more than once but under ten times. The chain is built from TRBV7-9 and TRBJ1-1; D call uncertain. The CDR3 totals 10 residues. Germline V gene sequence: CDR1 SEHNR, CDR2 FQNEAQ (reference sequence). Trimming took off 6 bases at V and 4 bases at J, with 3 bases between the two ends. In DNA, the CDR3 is TGTGCCAGCAGTGTCACTGAAGCTTTCTTT. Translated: CASSVTEAFF.

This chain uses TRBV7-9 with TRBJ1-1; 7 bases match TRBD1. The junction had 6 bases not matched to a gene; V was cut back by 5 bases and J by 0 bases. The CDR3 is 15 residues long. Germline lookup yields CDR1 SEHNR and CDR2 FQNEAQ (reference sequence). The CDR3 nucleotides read TGTGCCAGCAGCGCAAACAGGGGCCTGAACACTGAAGCTTTCTTT. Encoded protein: CASSANRGLNTEAFF.